What follows are 10 T cell receptor beta chains derived from one specimen sequenced in a study of monozygotic twins with inflammatory bowel disease. TCRdb re-called the 5' RACE reads and gives one entry per CDR3 protein, without DNA. Its table lists approximately 400,000 distinct CDR3 sequences. The sequencing input was blood. These receptor sequences come from a human donor with ulcerative colitis or Crohn's disease, or a healthy co-twin of an affected twin (not recorded which).

The chain couples TRBV7-2 to TRBJ2-7; TCRdb proposes TRBD1, but this gene call is untestable without DNA. The V gene's germline CDR1 is SGHTA and CDR2 FQGNSA. CDR3 size: 13 residues. CDR3 sequence reads: CASSLDRAAEQYF.

The chain is built from TRBV20-1 and TRBJ2-1. This CDR3 comprises 13 residues. Germline V gene data show CDR1 as DFQATT and CDR2 as SNEGSKA (reference sequence). The CDR3 region is CSARGTAYNEQFF.

The gene calls are TRBV20-1 and TRBJ1-4. Germline CDR1 reads DFQATT; CDR2 reads SNEGSKA (reference sequence). The CDR3 sequence is 13 residues long. The CDR3 is CSVTGSTNEKLFF.

The J gene is TRBJ2-6, the V gene TRBV2; TCRdb's assignment of TRBD1 cannot be checked, as there is no DNA. The CDR3 is 15 residues long. Per germline, CDR1 SNHLY and CDR2 FYNNEI. The CDR3 loop is CASKAGVSGANVLTF.

This CDR3 is CASSGSLGPSYEQYF. V usage is TRBV5-4 and J usage is TRBJ2-7; with no DNA, the TCRdb D assignment of TRBD2 cannot be verified. Germline V gene sequence: CDR1 SGHNT, CDR2 YYREEE (reference sequence). The CDR3 spans 15 residues.

The chain uses TRBV5-6 and TRBJ2-2. The CDR3 is made up of 14 amino acids. The germline V gene has CDR1 SGHDT and CDR2 YYEEEE. The CDR3 sequence is CASSLPRGTGELFF.

The gene calls are TRBV20-1 and TRBJ2-1; TCRdb picks TRBD2, but there is no DNA to check that call. The CDR3 runs 16 residues. Germline V gives CDR1 DFQATT, CDR2 SNEGSKA (reference sequence). The CDR3 here is CSAGPGLADSYNEQFF.

The chain joins TRBV4-3 to TRBJ2-7; the TCRdb D gene call, TRBD1, has no DNA to confirm it. Germline V lookup: CDR1 LGHNA, CDR2 YSLEER. This CDR3 region has 15 residues. The CDR3 spells CASSQVPGQEYEQYF.

The chain links TRBV3-1 to TRBJ1-1; with no DNA, the TCRdb D assignment of TRBD1 cannot be verified. Germline assignment: CDR1 LGHDT and CDR2 YNNKEL (reference sequence). The CDR3 consists of 15 residues. CDR3: CASSQTGWGGTEAFF.

The V gene is TRBV27, the J gene TRBJ2-7; TCRdb indicates TRBD1, and absent DNA this call remains unverified. This CDR3 spans 14 amino acids. Germline V CDR1 and CDR2: MNHEY, SMNVEV (reference sequence). CDR3 in amino acids: CASSLRGVAYEQYF.